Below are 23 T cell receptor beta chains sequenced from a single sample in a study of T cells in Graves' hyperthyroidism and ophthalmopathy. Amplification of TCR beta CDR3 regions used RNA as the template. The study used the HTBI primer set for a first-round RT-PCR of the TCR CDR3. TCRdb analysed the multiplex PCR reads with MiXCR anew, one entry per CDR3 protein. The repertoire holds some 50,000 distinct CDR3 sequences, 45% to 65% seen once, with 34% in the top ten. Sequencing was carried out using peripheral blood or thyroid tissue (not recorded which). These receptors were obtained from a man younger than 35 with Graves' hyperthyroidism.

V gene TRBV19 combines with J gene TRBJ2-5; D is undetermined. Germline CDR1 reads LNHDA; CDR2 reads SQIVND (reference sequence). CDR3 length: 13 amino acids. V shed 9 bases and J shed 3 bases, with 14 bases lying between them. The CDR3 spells CASNHPVEETQYF. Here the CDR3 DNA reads TGTGCCAGCAACCATCCCGTGGAAGAGACCCAGTACTTC.

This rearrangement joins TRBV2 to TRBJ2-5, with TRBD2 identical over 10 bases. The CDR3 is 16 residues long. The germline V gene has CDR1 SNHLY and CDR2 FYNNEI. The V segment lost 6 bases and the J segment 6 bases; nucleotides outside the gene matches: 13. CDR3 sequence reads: CASRGVGTSAPKTQYF. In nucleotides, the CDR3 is TGTGCCAGCAGAGGGGTTGGGACTAGCGCCCCCAAGACCCAGTACTTC.

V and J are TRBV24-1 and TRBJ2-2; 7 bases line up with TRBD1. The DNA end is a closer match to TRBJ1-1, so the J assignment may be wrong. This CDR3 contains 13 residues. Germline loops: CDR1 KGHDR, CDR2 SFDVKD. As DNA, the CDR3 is TGTGCCACCAGTGAAACCGGGACAGCAGAAGCTTTCTTT. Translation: CATSETGTAEAFF.

For the CDR3, the DNA is TGTGCCATCAGTAACTGTGACACCTACTCCTACGAGCAGTACTTC. This gives the protein CAISNCDTYSYEQYF. The chain employs TRBV10-3 and TRBJ2-7; unclear D gene. V lost 5 bases, J lost 0 bases, and 14 bases lay in between. The CDR3 extends over 15 amino acids. Per germline, CDR1 ENHRY and CDR2 SYGVKD.

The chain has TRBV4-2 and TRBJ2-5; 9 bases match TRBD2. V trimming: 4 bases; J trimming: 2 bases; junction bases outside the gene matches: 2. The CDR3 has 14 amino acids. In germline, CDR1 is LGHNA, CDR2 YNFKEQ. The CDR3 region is CASSPGLAQETQYF. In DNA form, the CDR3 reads TGTGCCAGCAGCCCCGGACTAGCGCAAGAGACCCAGTACTTC.

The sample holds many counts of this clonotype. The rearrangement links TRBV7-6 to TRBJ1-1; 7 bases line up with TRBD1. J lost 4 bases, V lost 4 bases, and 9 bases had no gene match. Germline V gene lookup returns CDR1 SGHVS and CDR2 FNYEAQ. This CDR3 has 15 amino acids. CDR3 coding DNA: TGTGCCAGCAGCTCCGGGACAGCCTGGGGCACTGAAGCTTTCTTT. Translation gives CASSSGTAWGTEAFF.

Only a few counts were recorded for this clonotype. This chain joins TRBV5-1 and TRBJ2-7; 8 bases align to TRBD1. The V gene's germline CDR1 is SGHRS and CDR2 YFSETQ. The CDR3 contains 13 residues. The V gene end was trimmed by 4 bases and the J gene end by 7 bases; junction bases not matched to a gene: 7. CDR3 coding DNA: TGCGCCAGCAGCCACGACAGGGGTCGAGAGCAGTACTTC. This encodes CASSHDRGREQYF. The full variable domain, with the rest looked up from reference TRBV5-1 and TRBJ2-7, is KAGVTQTPRYLIKTRGQQVTLSCSPISGHRSVSWYQQTPGQGLQFLFEYFSETQRNKGNFPGRFSGRQFSNSRSEMNVSTLELGDSALYLCASSHDRGREQYFGPGTRLTVT.

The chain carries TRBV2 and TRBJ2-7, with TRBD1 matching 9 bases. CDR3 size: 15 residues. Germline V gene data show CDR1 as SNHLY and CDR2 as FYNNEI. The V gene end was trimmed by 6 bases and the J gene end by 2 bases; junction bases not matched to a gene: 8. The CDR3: CASSPLGTGPYEQYF. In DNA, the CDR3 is TGTGCCAGCAGCCCCCTAGGGACAGGGCCCTACGAGCAGTACTTC.

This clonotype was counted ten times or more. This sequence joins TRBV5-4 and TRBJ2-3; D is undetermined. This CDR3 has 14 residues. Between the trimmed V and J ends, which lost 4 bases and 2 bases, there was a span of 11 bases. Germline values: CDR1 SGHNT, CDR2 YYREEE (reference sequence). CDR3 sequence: CASSQGPHTDTQYF. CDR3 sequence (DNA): TGTGCCAGCAGCCAAGGACCTCACACAGATACGCAGTATTTT.

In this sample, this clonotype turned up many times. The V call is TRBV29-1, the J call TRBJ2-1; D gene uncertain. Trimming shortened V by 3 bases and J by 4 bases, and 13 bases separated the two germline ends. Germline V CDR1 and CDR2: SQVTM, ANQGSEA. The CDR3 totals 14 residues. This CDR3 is CSVDSYKLYNEQFF. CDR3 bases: TGCAGCGTTGACTCCTACAAGTTGTACAATGAGCAGTTCTTC.

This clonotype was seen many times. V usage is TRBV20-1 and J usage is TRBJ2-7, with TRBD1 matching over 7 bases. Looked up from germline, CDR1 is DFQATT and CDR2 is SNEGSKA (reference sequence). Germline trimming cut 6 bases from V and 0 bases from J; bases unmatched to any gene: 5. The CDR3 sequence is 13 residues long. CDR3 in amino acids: CSAQTGTSYEQYF. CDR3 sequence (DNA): TGCAGTGCGCAGACAGGGACCTCCTACGAGCAGTACTTC.

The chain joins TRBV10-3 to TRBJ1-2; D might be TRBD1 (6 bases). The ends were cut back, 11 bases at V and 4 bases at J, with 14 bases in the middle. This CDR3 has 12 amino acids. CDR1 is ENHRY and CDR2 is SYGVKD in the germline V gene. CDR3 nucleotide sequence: TGTGCCGTTGGACAGCAGGTCTATGGCTACACCTTC. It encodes CAVGQQVYGYTF.

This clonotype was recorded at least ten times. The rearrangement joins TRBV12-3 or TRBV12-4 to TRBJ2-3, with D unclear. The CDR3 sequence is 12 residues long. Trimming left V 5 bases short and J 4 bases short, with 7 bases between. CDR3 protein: CASSRESDTQYF. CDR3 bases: TGTGCCAGCAGTAGAGAGTCAGATACGCAGTATTTT.

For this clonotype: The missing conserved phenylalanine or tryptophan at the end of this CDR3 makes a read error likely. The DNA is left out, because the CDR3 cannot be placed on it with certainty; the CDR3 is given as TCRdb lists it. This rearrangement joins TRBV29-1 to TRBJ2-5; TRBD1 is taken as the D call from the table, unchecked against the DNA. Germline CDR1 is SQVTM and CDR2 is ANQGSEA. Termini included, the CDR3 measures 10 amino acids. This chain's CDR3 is CSHSGGAGNL.

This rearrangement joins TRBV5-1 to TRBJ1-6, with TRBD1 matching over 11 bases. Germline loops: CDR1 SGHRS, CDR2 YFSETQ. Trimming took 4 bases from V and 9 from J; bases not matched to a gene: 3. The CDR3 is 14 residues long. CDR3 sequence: CASSPGTGGSPLHF. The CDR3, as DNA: TGCGCCAGCAGCCCTGGGACAGGGGGTTCACCCCTCCACTTT.

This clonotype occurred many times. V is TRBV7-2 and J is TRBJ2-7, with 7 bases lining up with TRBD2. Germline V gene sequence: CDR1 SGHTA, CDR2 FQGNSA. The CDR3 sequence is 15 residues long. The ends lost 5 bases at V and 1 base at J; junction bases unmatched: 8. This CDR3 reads CASSTSGVWSYEQYF. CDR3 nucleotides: TGTGCCAGCAGCACCAGCGGGGTCTGGTCCTACGAGCAGTACTTC.

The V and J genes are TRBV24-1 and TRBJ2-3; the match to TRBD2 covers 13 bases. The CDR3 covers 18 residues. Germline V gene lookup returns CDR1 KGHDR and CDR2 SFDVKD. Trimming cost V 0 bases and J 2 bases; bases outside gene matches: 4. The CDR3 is CATSDLTGLAGDTDTQYF. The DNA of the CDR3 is TGTGCCACCAGTGATTTGACCGGACTAGCGGGGGACACAGATACGCAGTATTTT.

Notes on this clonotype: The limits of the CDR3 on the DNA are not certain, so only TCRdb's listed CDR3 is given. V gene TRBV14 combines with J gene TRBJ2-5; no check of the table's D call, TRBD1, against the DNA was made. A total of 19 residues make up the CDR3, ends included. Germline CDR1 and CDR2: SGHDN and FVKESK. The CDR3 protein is CASSRDLRARGNQLEAQYF.

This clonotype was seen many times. The CDR3 here is CASSIHARGGFYGYTF. The CDR3 nucleotides read TGTGCCAGCAGCATTCACGCACGGGGGGGTTTCTATGGCTACACCTTC. The V call is TRBV12-3 or TRBV12-4, the J call TRBJ1-2, with D maybe TRBD1 (5 bases). The germline V and J ends were trimmed by 6 bases and 4 bases, with 21 bases remaining between them. This CDR3 is 16 amino acids long.

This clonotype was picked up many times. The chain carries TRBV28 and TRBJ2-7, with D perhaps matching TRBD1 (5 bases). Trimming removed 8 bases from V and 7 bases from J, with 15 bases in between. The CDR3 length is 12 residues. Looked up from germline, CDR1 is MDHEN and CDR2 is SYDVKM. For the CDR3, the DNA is TGTGCCAGCCAAACCCAGGGCGGAGAGCAGTACTTC. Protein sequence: CASQTQGGEQYF.

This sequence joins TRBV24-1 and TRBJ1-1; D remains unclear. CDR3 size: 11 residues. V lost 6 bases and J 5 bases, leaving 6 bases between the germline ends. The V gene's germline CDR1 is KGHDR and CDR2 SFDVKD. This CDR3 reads CATSSVTEAFF. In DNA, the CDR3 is TGTGCCACCAGTTCGGTTACTGAAGCTTTCTTT.

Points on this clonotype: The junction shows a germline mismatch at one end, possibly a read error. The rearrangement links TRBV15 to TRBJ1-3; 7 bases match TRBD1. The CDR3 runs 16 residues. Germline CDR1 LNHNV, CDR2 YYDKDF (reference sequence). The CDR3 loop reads CATSRLTGNSGDTVYF. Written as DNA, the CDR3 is TGTGCCACCAGCAGGTTGACAGGGAACTCAGGAGACACCGTATATTTT.

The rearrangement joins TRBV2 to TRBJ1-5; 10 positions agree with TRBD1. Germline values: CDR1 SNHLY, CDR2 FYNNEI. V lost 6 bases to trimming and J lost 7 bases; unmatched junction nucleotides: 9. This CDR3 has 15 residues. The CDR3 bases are TGTGCCAGCAGCGCCGGGACAGGGGTTGGGCAGCCCCAGCATTTT. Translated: CASSAGTGVGQPQHF.